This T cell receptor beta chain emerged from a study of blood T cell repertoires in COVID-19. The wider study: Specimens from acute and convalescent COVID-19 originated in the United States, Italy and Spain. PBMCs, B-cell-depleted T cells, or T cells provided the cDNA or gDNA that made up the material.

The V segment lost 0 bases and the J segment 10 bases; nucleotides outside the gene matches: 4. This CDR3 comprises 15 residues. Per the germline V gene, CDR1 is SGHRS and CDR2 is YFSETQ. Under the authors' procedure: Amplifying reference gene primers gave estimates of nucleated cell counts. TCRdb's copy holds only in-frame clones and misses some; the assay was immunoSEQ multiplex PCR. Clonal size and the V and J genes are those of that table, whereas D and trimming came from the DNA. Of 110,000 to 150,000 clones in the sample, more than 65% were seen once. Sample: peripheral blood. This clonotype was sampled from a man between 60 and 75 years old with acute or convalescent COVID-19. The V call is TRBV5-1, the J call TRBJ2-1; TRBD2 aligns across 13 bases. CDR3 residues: CASSLVGTSGIEQFF. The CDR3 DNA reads TGCGCCAGCAGCTTGGTAGGGACTAGCGGGATCGAGCAGTTCTTC.